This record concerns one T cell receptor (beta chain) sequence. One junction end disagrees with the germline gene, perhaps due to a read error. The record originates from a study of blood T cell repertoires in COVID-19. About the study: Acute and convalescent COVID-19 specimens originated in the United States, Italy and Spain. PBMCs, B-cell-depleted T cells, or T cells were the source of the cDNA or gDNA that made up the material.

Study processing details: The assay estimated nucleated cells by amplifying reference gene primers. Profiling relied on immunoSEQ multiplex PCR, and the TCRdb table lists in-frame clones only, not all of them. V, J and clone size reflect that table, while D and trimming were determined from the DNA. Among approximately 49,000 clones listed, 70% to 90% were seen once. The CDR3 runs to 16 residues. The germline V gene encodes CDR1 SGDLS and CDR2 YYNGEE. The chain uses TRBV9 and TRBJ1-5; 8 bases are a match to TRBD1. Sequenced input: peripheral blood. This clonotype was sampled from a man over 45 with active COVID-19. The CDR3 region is CASSETGQGSDQPQHF. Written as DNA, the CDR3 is TGTGCCAGCAGCGAGACCGGACAGGGTAGCGATCAGCCCCAGCATTTT. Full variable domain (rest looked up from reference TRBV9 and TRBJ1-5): DSGVTQTPKHLITATGQRVTLRCSPRSGDLSVYWYQQSLDQGLQFLIQYYNGEERAKGNILERFSAQQFPDLHSELNLSSLELGDSALYFCASSETGQGSDQPQHFGDGTRLSIL.